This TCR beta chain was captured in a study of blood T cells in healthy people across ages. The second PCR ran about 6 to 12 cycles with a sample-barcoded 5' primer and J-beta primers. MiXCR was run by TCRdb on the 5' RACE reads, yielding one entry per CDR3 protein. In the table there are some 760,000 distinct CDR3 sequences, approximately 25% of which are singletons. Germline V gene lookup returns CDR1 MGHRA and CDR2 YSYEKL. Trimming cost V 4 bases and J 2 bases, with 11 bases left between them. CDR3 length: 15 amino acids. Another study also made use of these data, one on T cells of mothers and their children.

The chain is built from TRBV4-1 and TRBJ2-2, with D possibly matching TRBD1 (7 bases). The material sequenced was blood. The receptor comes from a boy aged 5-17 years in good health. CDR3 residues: CASSLQGGNTGELFF. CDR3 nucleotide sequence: TGCGCCAGCAGCCTTCAGGGGGGAAACACCGGGGAGCTGTTTTTT.